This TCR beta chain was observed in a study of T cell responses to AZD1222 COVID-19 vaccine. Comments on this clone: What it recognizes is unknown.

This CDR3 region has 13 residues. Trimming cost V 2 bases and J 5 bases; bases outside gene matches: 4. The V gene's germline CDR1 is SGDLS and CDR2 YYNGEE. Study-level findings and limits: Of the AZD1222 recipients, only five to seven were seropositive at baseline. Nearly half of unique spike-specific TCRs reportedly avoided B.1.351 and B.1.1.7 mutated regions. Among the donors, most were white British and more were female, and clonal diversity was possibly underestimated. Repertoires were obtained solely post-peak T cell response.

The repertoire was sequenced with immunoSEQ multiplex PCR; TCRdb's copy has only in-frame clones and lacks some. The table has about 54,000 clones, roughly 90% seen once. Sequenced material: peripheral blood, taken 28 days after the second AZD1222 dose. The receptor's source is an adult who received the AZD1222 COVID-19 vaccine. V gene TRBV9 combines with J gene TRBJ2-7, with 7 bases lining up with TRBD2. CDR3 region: CASSVAGADEQYF. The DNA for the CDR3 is TGTGCCAGCAGCGTTGCGGGAGCTGACGAGCAGTACTTC.